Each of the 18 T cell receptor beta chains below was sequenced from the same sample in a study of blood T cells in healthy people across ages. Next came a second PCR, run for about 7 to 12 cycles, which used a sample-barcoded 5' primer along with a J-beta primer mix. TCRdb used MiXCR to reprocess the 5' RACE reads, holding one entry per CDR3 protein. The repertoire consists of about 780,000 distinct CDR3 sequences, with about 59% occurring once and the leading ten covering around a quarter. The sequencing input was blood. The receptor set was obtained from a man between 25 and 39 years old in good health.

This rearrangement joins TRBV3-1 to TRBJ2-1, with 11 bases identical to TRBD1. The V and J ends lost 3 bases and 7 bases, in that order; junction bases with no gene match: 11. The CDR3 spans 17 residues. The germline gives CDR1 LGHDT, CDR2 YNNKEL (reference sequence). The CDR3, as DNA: TGTGCCAGCAGCCATGTCACCGGGACAGGGGGTAAGAATGAGCAGTTCTTC. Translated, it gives CASSHVTGTGGKNEQFF.

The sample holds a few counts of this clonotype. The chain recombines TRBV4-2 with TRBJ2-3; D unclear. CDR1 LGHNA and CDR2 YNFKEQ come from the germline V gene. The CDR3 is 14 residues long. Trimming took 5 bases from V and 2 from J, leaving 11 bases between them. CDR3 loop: CASSDQTVTDTQYF. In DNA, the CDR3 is TGTGCCAGCAGCGACCAGACTGTCACAGATACGCAGTATTTT.

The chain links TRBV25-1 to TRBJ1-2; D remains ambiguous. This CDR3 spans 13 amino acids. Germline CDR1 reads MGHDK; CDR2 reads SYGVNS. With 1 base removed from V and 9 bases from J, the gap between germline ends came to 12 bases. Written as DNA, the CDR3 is TGTGCCAGCAGTGAATGGAGTGCTCGAAGCTACACCTTC. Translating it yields CASSEWSARSYTF.

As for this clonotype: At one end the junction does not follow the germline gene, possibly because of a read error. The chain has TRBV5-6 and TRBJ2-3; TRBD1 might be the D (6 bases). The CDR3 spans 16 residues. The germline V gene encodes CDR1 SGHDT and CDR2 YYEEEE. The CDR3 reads CASSFISDSPTGTQYF. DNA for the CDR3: TGTGCCAGCAGCTTTATCTCGGACAGCCCCACAGGTACGCAGTATTTT.

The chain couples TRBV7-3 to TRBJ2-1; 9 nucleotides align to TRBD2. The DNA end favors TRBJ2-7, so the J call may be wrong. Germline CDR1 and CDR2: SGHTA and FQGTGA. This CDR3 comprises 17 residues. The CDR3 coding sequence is TGTGCCAGCAGCGCAACTAGCGGGCCCTACTCCTACAATGAGCAGTACTTC. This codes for CASSATSGPYSYNEQYF.

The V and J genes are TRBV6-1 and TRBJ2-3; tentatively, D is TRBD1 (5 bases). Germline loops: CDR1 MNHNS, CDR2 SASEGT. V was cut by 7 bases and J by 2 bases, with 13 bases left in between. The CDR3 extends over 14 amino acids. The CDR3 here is CASTPGRSTDTQYF. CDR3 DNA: TGTGCCAGCACCCCAGGGCGGTCCACAGATACGCAGTATTTT.

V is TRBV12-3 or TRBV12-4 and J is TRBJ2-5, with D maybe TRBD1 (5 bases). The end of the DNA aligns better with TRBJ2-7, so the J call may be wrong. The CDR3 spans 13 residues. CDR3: CASSLRQFNEQYF. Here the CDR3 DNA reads TGTGCCAGCAGTTTAAGACAGTTCAACGAGCAGTACTTC.

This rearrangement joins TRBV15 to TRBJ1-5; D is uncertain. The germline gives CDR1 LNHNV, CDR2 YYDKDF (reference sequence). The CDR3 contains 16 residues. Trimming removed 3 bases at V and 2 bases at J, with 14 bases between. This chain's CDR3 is CATSSLRPYGNQPQHF. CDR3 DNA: TGTGCCACCAGCAGCCTACGCCCGTACGGCAATCAGCCCCAGCATTTT.

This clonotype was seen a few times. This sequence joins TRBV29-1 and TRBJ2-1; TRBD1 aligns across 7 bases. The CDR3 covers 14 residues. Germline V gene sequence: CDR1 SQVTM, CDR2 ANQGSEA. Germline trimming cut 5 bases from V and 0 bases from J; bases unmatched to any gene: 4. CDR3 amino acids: CSVSTGSSYNEQFF. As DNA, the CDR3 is TGCAGCGTTTCGACAGGGAGCTCCTACAATGAGCAGTTCTTC.

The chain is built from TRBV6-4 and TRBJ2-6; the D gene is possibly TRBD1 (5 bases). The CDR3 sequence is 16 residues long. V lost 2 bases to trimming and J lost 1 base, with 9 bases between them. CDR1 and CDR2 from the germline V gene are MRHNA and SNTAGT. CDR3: CASSDARDSGANVLTF. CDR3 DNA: TGTGCCAGCAGTGACGCCAGGGATTCTGGGGCCAACGTCCTGACTTTC.

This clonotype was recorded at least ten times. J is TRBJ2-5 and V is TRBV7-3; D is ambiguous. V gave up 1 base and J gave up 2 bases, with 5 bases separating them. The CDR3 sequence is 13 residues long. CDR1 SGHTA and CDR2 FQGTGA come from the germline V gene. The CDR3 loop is CASSLSRQETQYF. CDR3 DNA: TGTGCCAGCAGCTTAAGCAGACAAGAGACCCAGTACTTC.

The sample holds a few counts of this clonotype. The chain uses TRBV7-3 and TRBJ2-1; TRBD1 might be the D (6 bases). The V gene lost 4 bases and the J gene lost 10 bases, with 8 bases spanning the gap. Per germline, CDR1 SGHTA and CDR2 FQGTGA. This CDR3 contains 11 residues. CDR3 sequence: CASSSGTEQFF. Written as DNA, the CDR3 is TGTGCCAGCAGCTCCGGGACAGAGCAGTTCTTC.

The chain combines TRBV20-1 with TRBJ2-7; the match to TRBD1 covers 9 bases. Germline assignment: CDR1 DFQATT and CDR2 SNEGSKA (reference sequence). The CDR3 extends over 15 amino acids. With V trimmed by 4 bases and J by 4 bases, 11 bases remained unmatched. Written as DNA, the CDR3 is TGCAGTGCTACCCCCCGGGACAGGGACTTGTACGAGCAGTACTTC. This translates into CSATPRDRDLYEQYF.

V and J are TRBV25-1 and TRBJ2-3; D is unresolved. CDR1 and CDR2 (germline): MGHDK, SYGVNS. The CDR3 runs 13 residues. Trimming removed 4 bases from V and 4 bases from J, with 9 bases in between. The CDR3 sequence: CASSAKGADTQYF. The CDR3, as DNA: TGTGCCAGCAGTGCGAAGGGTGCAGATACGCAGTATTTT.

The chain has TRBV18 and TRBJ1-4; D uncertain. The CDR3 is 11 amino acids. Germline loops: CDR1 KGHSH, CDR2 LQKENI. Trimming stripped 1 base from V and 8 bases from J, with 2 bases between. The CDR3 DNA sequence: TGTGCCAGCTCACCACAGGAAAAACTGTTTTTT. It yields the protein CASSPQEKLFF.

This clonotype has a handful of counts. As DNA, the CDR3 is TGCAGCGTTGAATCAGATACGCAGTATTTT. Translation: CSVESDTQYF. V is TRBV29-1 and J is TRBJ2-3; D is unresolved. V was trimmed by 2 bases and J by 4 bases, leaving 1 base between them. Germline V gives CDR1 SQVTM, CDR2 ANQGSEA. This CDR3 region has 10 residues.

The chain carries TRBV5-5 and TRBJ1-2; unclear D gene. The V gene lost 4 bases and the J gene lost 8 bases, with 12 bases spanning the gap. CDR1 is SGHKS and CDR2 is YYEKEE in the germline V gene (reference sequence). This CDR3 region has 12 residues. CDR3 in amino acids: CASSPPHYGYTF. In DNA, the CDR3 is TGTGCCAGCAGCCCACCCCATTACGGCTACACCTTC.

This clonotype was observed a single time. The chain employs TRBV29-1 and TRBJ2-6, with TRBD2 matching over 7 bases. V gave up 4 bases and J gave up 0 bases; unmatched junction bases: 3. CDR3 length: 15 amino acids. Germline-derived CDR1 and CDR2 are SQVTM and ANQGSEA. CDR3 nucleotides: TGCAGCGTTGGGGAGGGCCTCTCTGGGGCCAACGTCCTGACTTTC. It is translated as CSVGEGLSGANVLTF.